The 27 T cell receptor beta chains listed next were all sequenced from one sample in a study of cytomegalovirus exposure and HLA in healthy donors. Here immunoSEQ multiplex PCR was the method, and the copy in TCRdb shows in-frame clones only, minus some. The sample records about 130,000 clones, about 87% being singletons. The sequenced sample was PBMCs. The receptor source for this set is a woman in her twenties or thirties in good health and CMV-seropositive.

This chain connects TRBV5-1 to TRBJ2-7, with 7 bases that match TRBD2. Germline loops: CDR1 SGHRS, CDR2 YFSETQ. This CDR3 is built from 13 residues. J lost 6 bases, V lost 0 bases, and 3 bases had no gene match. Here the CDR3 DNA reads TGCGCCAGCAGCTTGGAGGCTAGCGGCGAGCAGTACTTC. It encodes CASSLEASGEQYF. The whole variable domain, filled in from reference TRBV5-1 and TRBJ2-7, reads KAGVTQTPRYLIKTRGQQVTLSCSPISGHRSVSWYQQTPGQGLQFLFEYFSETQRNKGNFPGRFSGRQFSNSRSEMNVSTLELGDSALYLCASSLEASGEQYFGPGTRLTVT.

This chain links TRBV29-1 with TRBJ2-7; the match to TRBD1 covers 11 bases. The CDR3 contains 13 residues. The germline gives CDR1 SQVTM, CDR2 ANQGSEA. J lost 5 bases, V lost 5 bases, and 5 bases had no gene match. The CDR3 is CSVLGQGDHEQYF. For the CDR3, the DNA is TGCAGCGTTCTGGGACAGGGGGACCACGAGCAGTACTTC.

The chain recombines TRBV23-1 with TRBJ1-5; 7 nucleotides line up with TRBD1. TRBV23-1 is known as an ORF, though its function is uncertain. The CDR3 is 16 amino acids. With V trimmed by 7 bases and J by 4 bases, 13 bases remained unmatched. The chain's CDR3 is CASIPTRGLQNQPQHF. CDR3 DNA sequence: TGCGCCAGCATCCCTACTAGGGGGCTCCAGAATCAGCCCCAGCATTTT.

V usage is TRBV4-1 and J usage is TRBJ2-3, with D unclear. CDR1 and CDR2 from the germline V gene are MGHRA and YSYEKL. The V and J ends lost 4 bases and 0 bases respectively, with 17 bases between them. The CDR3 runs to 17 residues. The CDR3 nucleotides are TGCGCCAGCAGCCGACTTAGCCCCATCTCTAGCACAGATACGCAGTATTTT. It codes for CASSRLSPISSTDTQYF.

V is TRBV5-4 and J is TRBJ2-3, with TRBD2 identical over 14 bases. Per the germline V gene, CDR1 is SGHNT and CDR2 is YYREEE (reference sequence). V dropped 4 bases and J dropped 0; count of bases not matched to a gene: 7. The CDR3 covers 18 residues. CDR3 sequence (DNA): TGTGCCAGCAGCACCGGGACTAGCGGGGGCCTTAGCACAGATACGCAGTATTTT. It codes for CASSTGTSGGLSTDTQYF.

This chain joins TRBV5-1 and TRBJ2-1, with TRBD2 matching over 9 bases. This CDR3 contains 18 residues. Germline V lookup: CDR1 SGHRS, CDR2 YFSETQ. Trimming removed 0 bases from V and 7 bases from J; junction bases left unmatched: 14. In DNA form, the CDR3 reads TGCGCCAGCAGCTTGGGACCTCCGGTAGCGGGAGTGGGTAATGAGCAGTTCTTC. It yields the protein CASSLGPPVAGVGNEQFF.

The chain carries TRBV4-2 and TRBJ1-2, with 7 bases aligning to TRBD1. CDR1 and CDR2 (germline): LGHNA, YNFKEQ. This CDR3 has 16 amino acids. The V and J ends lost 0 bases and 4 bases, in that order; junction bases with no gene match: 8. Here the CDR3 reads CASSQDFGRGVYGYTF. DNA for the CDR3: TGTGCCAGCAGCCAAGATTTCGGCAGGGGGGTCTATGGCTACACCTTC.

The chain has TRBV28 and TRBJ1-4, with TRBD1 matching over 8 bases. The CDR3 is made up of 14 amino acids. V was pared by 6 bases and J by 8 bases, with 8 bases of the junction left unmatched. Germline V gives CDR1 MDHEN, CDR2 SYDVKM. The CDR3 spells CASSTDRGGEKLFF. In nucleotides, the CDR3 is TGTGCCAGCAGCACAGACAGGGGAGGAGAAAAACTGTTTTTT.

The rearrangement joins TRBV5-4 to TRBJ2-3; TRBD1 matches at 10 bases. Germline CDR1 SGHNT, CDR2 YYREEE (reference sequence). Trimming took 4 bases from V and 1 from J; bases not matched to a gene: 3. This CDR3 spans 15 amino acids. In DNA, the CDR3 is TGTGCCAGCAGCGTAGACAGGGGGCGCACAGATACGCAGTATTTT. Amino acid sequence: CASSVDRGRTDTQYF. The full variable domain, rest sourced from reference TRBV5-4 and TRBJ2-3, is ETGVTQSPTHLIKTRGQQVTLRCSSQSGHNTVSWYQQALGQGPQFIFQYYREEENGRGNFPPRFSGLQFPNYSSELNVNALELDDSALYLCASSVDRGRTDTQYFGPGTRLTVL.

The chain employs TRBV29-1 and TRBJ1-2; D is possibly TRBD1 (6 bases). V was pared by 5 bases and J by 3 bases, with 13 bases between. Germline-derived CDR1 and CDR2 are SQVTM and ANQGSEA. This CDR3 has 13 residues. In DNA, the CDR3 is TGCAGCGTTTTCCCAGGGGATGACTATGGCTACACCTTC. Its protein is CSVFPGDDYGYTF.

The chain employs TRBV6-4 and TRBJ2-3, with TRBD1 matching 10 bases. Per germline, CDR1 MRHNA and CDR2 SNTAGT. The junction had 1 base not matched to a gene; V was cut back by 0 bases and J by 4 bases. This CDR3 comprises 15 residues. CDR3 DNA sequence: TGTGCCAGCAGTGACTCGGGACAGGGGTCAGATACGCAGTATTTT. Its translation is CASSDSGQGSDTQYF.

This chain's CDR3 is CASSDSFGTDTQYF. The CDR3 DNA is TGTGCCAGCAGCGATAGCTTTGGGACAGATACGCAGTATTTT. The rearrangement links TRBV9 to TRBJ2-3; D is ambiguous. The CDR3 totals 14 residues. V was shortened by 3 bases and J by 3 bases, with 11 bases between the two germline ends. Germline V CDR1 and CDR2: SGDLS, YYNGEE.

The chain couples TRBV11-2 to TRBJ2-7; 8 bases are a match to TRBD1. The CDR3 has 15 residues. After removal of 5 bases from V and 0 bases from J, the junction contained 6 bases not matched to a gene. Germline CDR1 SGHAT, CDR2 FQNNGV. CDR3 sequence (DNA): TGTGCCAGCAGCGGACAGGGCCCGAGCTCCTACGAGCAGTACTTC. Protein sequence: CASSGQGPSSYEQYF.

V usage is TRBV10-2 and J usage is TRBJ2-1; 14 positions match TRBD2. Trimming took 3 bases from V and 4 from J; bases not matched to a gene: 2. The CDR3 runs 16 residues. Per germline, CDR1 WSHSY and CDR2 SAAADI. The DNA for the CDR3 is TGCGCCAGCAGTGAAGGGACTAGCGGGGGTTACAATGAGCAGTTCTTC. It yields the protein CASSEGTSGGYNEQFF.

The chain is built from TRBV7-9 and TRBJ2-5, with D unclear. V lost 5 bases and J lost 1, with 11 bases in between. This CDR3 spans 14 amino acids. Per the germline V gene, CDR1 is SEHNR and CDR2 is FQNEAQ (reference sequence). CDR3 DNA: TGTGCCAGCAGCCCAGCGCGATCCCAAGAGACCCAGTACTTC. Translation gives CASSPARSQETQYF.

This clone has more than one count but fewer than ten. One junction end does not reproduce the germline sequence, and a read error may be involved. The CDR3 loop is CASSFSHEQYF. CDR3 coding DNA: TGTGCCAGCAGTTTCTCCCACGAGCAGTACTTC. The rearrangement links TRBV28 to TRBJ2-7; no reliable D call. The CDR3 is 11 residues long. Germline CDR1 MDHEN, CDR2 SYDVKM.

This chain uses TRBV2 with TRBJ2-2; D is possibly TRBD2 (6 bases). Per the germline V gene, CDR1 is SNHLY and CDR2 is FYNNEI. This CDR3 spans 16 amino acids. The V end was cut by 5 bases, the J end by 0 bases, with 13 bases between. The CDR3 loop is CASSLYGTANTGELFF. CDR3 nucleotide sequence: TGTGCCAGCAGTCTTTACGGGACTGCGAACACCGGGGAGCTGTTTTTT.

The CDR3 sequence: CASTPIQGYAEAFF. The DNA for the CDR3 is TGTGCCAGCACCCCTATACAGGGTTACGCTGAAGCTTTCTTT. The chain links TRBV6-5 to TRBJ1-1; TRBD1 is a possible D gene (6 bases). V lost 7 bases and J lost 6, with 18 bases in between. Germline V gene data show CDR1 as MNHEY and CDR2 as SVGAGI. This CDR3 region has 14 residues.

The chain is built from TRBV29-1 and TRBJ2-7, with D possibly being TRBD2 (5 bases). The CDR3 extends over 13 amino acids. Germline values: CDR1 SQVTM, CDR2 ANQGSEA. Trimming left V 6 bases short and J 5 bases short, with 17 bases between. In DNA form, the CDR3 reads TGCAGCGTGTGGACTCTTAACCCCCACGAGCAGTACTTC. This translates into CSVWTLNPHEQYF.

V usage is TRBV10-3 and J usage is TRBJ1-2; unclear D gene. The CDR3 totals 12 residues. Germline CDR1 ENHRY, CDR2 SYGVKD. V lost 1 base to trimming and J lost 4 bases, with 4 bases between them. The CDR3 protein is CAISEYSYGYTF. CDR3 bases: TGTGCCATCAGTGAGTACAGCTATGGCTACACCTTC.

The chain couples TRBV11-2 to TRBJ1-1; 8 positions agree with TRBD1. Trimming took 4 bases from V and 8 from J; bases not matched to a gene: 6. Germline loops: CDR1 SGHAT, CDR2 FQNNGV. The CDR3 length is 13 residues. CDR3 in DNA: TGTGCCAGCAGCTCCTTCAGGGGGCAGGAAGCTTTCTTT. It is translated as CASSSFRGQEAFF. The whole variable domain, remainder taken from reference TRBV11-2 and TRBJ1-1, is EAGVAQSPRYKIIEKRQSVAFWCNPISGHATLYWYQQILGQGPKLLIQFQNNGVVDDSQLPKDRFSAERLKGVDSTLKIQPAKLEDSAVYLCASSSFRGQEAFFGQGTRLTVV.

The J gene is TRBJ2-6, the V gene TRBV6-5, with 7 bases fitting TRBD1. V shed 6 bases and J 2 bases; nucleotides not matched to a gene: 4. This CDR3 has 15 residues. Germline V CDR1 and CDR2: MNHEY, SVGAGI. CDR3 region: CASRLDRAGANVLTF. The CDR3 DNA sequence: TGTGCCAGCAGGCTCGACAGGGCTGGGGCCAACGTCCTGACTTTC.

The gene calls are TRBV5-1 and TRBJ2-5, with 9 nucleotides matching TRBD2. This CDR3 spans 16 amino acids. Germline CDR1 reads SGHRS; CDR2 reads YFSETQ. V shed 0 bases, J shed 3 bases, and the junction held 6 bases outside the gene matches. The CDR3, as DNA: TGCGCCAGCAGCTTGGGGGTAGCGGGAGCGAAAGAGACCCAGTACTTC. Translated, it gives CASSLGVAGAKETQYF.

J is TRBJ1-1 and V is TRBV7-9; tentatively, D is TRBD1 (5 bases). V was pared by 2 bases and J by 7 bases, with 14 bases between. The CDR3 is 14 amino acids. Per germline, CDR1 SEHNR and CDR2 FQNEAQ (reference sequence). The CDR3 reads CASSLPSAGGEAFF. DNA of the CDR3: TGTGCCAGCAGCTTACCCTCCGCGGGGGGTGAAGCTTTCTTT.

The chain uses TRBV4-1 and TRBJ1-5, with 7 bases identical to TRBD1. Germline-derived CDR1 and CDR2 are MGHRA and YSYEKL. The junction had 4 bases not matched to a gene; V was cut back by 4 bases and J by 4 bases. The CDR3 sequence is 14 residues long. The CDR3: CASSPRQGNQPQHF. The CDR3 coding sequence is TGCGCCAGCAGCCCCCGACAGGGAAATCAGCCCCAGCATTTT.

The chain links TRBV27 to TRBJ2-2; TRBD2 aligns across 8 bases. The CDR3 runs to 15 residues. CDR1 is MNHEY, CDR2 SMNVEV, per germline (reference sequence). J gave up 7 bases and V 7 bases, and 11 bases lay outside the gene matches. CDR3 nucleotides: TGTGCCAGCACCCGGGGCGGGGGGCGATACGGGGAGCTGTTTTTT. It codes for CASTRGGGRYGELFF.

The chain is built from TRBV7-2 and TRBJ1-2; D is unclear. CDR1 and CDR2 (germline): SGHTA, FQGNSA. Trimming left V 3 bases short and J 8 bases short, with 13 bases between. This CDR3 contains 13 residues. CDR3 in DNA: TGTGCCAGCAGCTTGCGGGGTGGTTGGGGCTACACCTTC. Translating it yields CASSLRGGWGYTF.